This TCR beta chain was sequenced for a study of T cell repertoires in cytomegalovirus infection. Study-wide background: TCR beta signatures that were public indicated CMV infection and matching HLA type.

A few counts support this clonotype. Its target is not known. This CDR3 is built from 16 residues. V was pared by 1 base and J by 8 bases, with 15 bases between. Germline CDR1 is LGHNA and CDR2 is YNFKEQ. TCRdb reprocessed the reads via MiXCR and lists one record per CDR3 protein. This table holds 250,000 or so distinct CDR3 sequences, about 18% found once. Overall study findings and caveats: Carriers of CMV and the relevant HLA type were discriminated by public TCR beta frequency. There were HLA-C-restricted CMV-specific TCR beta clonotypes dominating the ex vivo response.

V gene TRBV4-2 combines with J gene TRBJ1-6; perhaps TRBD1 as D (5 bases). Sequences were obtained from CD8+ T cells from PBMCs. The TCR comes from a human donor in good health (CMV status not recorded). Some clones in this sample may be carry-over from other donors' samples. The CDR3 DNA is TGTGCCAGCAGCCAAGTTCCCGGGACGGCCGATTCACCCCTCCACTTT. Its protein is CASSQVPGTADSPLHF.